This T cell receptor (beta chain) came from a study of T cell changes during pregnancy in multiple sclerosis. Looked up from germline, CDR1 is MGHRA and CDR2 is YSYEKL. The CDR3 extends over 15 amino acids. V was shortened by 4 bases and J by 6 bases, with 15 bases between the two germline ends. Assay used: immunoSEQ multiplex PCR; TCRdb lists only in-frame clones, some missing. This sample has 35,000 to 50,000 clones; roughly 90% occur once, and the top ten carry approximately 0.62%. Sequenced material: CD4+ T cells from peripheral blood mononuclear cells, taken in the first trimester of pregnancy. This receptor was taken from a female donor with multiple sclerosis, enrolled in a pregnancy study. The V call is TRBV4-1, the J call TRBJ2-2, with a possible D match to TRBD2 (7 bases). The CDR3 region is CASSRGGLLSGELFF. CDR3 coding DNA: TGCGCCAGCAGCCGAGGGGGACTACTCTCCGGGGAGCTGTTTTTT.